The subject of this entry is one T cell receptor (beta chain). Produced via immunoSEQ multiplex PCR; TCRdb's table is partial and in-frame only. The sample includes roughly 380,000 clones, about 85% seen only once; the top ten take around 3.4%. Trimming removed 3 bases from V and 3 bases from J; junction bases left unmatched: 6. Germline lookup yields CDR1 SGHTA and CDR2 FQGNSA. The CDR3 extends over 18 amino acids. The data derive from a study of blood T cell repertoires in COVID-19. This sequence was found in a woman aged 18-29 years with acute or convalescent COVID-19. The specimen was peripheral blood. The chain combines TRBV7-2 with TRBJ2-6, with 12 nucleotides matching TRBD2. CDR3 sequence reads: CASSLRLAGAYGANVLTF. The CDR3 nucleotides are TGTGCCAGCAGCTTGCGACTAGCGGGGGCTTATGGGGCCAACGTCCTGACTTTC. The full variable domain, with the rest looked up from reference TRBV7-2 and TRBJ2-6, is GAGVSQSPSNKVTEKGKDVELRCDPISGHTALYWYRQSLGQGLEFLIYFQGNSAPDKSGLPSDRFSAERTGGSVSTLTIQRTQQEDSAVYLCASSLRLAGAYGANVLTFGAGSRLTVL.